This T cell receptor beta chain was identified during a study of Graves' ophthalmopathy and Graves' hyperthyroidism. General study findings and limits: The authors also found most expanded thyroid clonotypes above 0.001 frequency in blood.

The authors amplified TCR beta CDR3 regions, and they did so from RNA transcripts for repertoire sequencing. HTBI primers primed a first-round RT-PCR, and a second-round multiplex PCR followed. TCRdb called the multiplex PCR reads again in MiXCR, with one record for every CDR3 protein. The profile shows more than 1,000,000 distinct CDR3 sequences, about two fifths of them singletons. The authors diagnosed from clinical symptoms, serum thyroxine, TRAb, thyroid ultrasound and orbital computed tomography. This clonotype was seen a few times. Its antigen remains unknown. The clonotype was recovered from an adult man with Graves' hyperthyroidism. The sample comprised peripheral blood or thyroid tissue (not recorded which).

The CDR3 sequence is CASSGRDRAVYEQYF. Here the CDR3 DNA reads TGTGCCAGCAGTGGCCGGGACAGGGCTGTCTACGAGCAGTACTTC. V is TRBV6-5 and J is TRBJ2-7; 9 bases match TRBD1. With V trimmed by 5 bases and J by 3 bases, 8 bases remained unmatched. The CDR3 consists of 15 residues. CDR1 and CDR2 from the germline V gene are MNHEY and SVGAGI.